These 15 T cell receptor beta chains came from one sample sequenced in a study of cytomegalovirus exposure and HLA in healthy donors (dated by TCRdb to between 2016 and 2019). Library prep was done by the immunoSEQ multiplex PCR assay. For the multiplex PCR, a mixture combining 60 forward primers for TCR Vbeta segments and 13 reverse primers for TCR Jbeta segments was used. In TCRdb, the immuneACCESS table is reduced to in-frame sequences with V and J assigned. These tables do not hold every clone; where another copy was compared, an unresolved V gene accounts for under half, and the others remain unexplained. This sample holds 95,000 to 150,000 clones; over 60% were observed only once. The leading ten clones occupy less than 2% of the sample. The sequencing sample was made of PBMCs. All receptors come from a man between 18 and 29 years old in good health and CMV-seronegative.

V usage is TRBV5-1 and J usage is TRBJ1-2, with TRBD1 identical over 10 bases. The length of the CDR3 is 17 residues. The germline CDR1 and CDR2 sequences are SGHRS and YFSETQ. V gave up 0 bases and J gave up 1 base; unmatched junction bases: 6. CDR3 DNA sequence: TGCGCCAGCAGCTTGGAAGGGACAGGGGTCGGTAACTATGGCTACACCTTC. Translated: CASSLEGTGVGNYGYTF.

The rearrangement uses TRBV4-1 and TRBJ1-2, with D possibly matching TRBD1 (6 bases). Germline V gene data show CDR1 as MGHRA and CDR2 as YSYEKL. The ends were cut back, 0 bases at V and 1 base at J, with 9 bases in the middle. The CDR3 has 15 residues. The CDR3 coding sequence is TGCGCCAGCAGCCAAGATCAGGACAGTAACTATGGCTACACCTTC. Translating it yields CASSQDQDSNYGYTF.

The sample holds a few counts of this clone. The chain is built from TRBV7-2 and TRBJ2-2; D call uncertain. Germline values: CDR1 SGHTA, CDR2 FQGNSA. V shed 3 bases and J shed 9 bases, with 11 bases lying between them. This CDR3 is 13 amino acids long. The CDR3 region has the DNA TGTGCCAGCAGCTTCAATGAGTTCAGGGAGCTGTTTTTT. Translation: CASSFNEFRELFF.

The rearrangement links TRBV19 to TRBJ2-7; 8 bases agree with TRBD1. CDR1 is LNHDA, CDR2 SQIVND, per germline (reference sequence). The CDR3 loop spans 19 amino acids. The junction had 20 bases not matched to a gene; V was cut back by 5 bases and J by 2 bases. The CDR3: CASSPRGQGASIGAYEQYF. The CDR3 region has the DNA TGTGCCAGTAGTCCGCGAGGACAGGGCGCTAGCATAGGCGCCTACGAGCAGTACTTC.

The chain is built from TRBV7-2 and TRBJ2-3; tentatively, D is TRBD2 (5 bases). The CDR3 loop spans 16 amino acids. V shed 7 bases and J shed 2 bases, with 19 bases lying between them. Per germline, CDR1 SGHTA and CDR2 FQGNSA. The CDR3 loop is CASTFDRTLNTDTQYF. For the CDR3, the DNA is TGTGCCAGCACCTTCGACCGGACTTTAAACACAGATACGCAGTATTTT.

The chain carries TRBV7-8 and TRBJ2-7, with D possibly matching TRBD1 (5 bases). The germline CDR1 and CDR2 sequences are SGHVS and FQNEAQ. The V end lost 1 base, the J end lost 2 bases, and 9 bases lay between the germline ends. The CDR3 is made up of 14 amino acids. The CDR3 DNA reads TGTGCCAGCAGCTTAGGGAAGGGGCCCTACGAGCAGTACTTC. It yields the protein CASSLGKGPYEQYF.

The chain combines TRBV5-4 with TRBJ1-1; TRBD1 matches at 8 bases. Trimming at V came to 6 bases and at J to 1 base, leaving 8 bases not matched to a gene. Germline V gene sequence: CDR1 SGHNT, CDR2 YYREEE (reference sequence). This CDR3 is built from 15 residues. For the CDR3, the DNA is TGTGCCAGCACCAGGCAGGGGGCTAGGAACACTGAAGCTTTCTTT. Protein: CASTRQGARNTEAFF.

V usage is TRBV7-9 and J usage is TRBJ1-2; D may be TRBD1 (6 bases). This CDR3 has 16 amino acids. V dropped 5 bases and J dropped 3 bases, with 19 bases sitting between them. Germline V lookup: CDR1 SEHNR, CDR2 FQNEAQ (reference sequence). The CDR3 bases are TGTGCCAGCAGCATCAGTCTCGGGGGGCAGGACTATGGCTACACCTTC. Translating it yields CASSISLGGQDYGYTF. Looking up the rest from reference TRBV7-9 and TRBJ1-2 gives the full variable domain: DTGVSQNPRHKITKRGQNVTFRCDPISEHNRLYWYRQTLGQGPEFLTYFQNEAQLEKSRLLSDRFSAERPKGSFSTLEIQRTEQGDSAMYLCASSISLGGQDYGYTFGSGTRLTVV.

The chain employs TRBV19 and TRBJ1-6, with 8 positions matching TRBD1. V shed 5 bases and J 7 bases; nucleotides not matched to a gene: 10. Germline V gene data show CDR1 as LNHDA and CDR2 as SQIVND (reference sequence). The CDR3 totals 16 residues. CDR3 region: CASSAYRGDTNSPLHF. The CDR3 DNA sequence: TGTGCCAGTAGTGCCTACAGGGGGGATACCAATTCACCCCTCCACTTT.

The rearrangement joins TRBV6-5 to TRBJ2-1; 8 bases line up with TRBD1. Trimming cost V 4 bases and J 0 bases; bases outside gene matches: 5. Looked up from germline, CDR1 is MNHEY and CDR2 is SVGAGI. The CDR3 is 16 residues long. CDR3 DNA: TGTGCCAGCAGTTCTAGGACAGGGAGCTCCTACAATGAGCAGTTCTTC. Its protein product is CASSSRTGSSYNEQFF.

This chain uses TRBV10-3 with TRBJ1-2; D uncertain. V was clipped by 11 bases and J by 2 bases, with 18 bases between them. Germline loops: CDR1 ENHRY, CDR2 SYGVKD. The CDR3 totals 14 residues. CDR3 in DNA: TGTGCCCTTAGGACTGTCGAGAAGAACTATGGCTACACCTTC. Protein: CALRTVEKNYGYTF.

This rearrangement joins TRBV29-1 to TRBJ1-1; D remains unclear. Trimming cost V 7 bases and J 8 bases, with 14 bases left between them. The germline V gene has CDR1 SQVTM and CDR2 ANQGSEA. CDR3 size: 11 residues. CDR3 in DNA: TGCAGCGCCCGAACCACGCAGGAAGCTTTCTTT. Translating gives CSARTTQEAFF.

The chain joins TRBV5-6 to TRBJ2-2; D ambiguous. The V gene's germline CDR1 is SGHDT and CDR2 YYEEEE. CDR3 length: 14 amino acids. The V end lost 0 bases, the J end lost 4 bases, and 7 bases lay between the germline ends. CDR3 amino acids: CASSLGRGTGELFF. In nucleotides, the CDR3 is TGTGCCAGCAGCTTGGGGCGAGGCACCGGGGAGCTGTTTTTT.

This chain connects TRBV5-1 to TRBJ2-5; TRBD1 might be the D (6 bases). The V gene's germline CDR1 is SGHRS and CDR2 YFSETQ. CDR3 length: 16 residues. The V end was cut by 0 bases, the J end by 7 bases, with 19 bases between. CDR3 DNA sequence: TGCGCCAGCAGCTTGGGCACAGGGTCGGATCGATGGACCCAGTACTTC. Its protein product is CASSLGTGSDRWTQYF.

The chain employs TRBV7-2 and TRBJ2-4; 11 bases match TRBD2. CDR3 length equals 16 residues. In germline, CDR1 is SGHTA, CDR2 FQGNSA. Losses at the gene ends were 2 bases for V and 11 bases for J; bases not matched to a gene: 11. CDR3 nucleotides: TGTGCCAGCAGCTTATCGGGACTAGCGGAGGGGAGGGTTCAGTACTTC. Translating gives CASSLSGLAEGRVQYF. Using reference TRBV7-2 and TRBJ2-4 for the parts outside the CDR3, the full variable domain is GAGVSQSPSNKVTEKGKDVELRCDPISGHTALYWYRQSLGQGLEFLIYFQGNSAPDKSGLPSDRFSAERTGGSVSTLTIQRTQQEDSAVYLCASSLSGLAEGRVQYFGAGTRLSVL.